What follows are 9 T cell receptor beta chains derived from one specimen sequenced in a study of beta chain features in type 1 diabetes. Since all of the isolated RNA was reverse transcribed, expressed TCRB transcripts were what got sequenced. Sequencing was performed with immunoSEQ multiplex PCR; in TCRdb, only in-frame clones are kept and a portion is missing. The data show 900,000 or so clones, 17% seen once. Sequenced sample: naive CD4+ T cells from blood. The receptors stem from a woman aged 18-35 years in good health.

This clone was recorded a few times. J is TRBJ2-1 and V is TRBV28; D perhaps matches TRBD2 (6 bases). Trimming removed 0 bases at V and 10 bases at J, with 31 bases between. Germline V CDR1 and CDR2: MDHEN, SYDVKM. The CDR3 length is 20 residues. CDR3 DNA: TGTGCCAGCAGTTTATGGCTTCGGGGGAGGCGTTCCACTTCGACGTGGGAGCAGTTCTTC. Protein sequence: CASSLWLRGRRSTSTWEQFF.

This clone was seen more than once but under ten times. Other DNA sequences in the sample encode the same CDR3. CDR3 residues: CASSVASGQETQYF. The CDR3 DNA sequence: TGTGCCAGCAGCGTAGCCTCAGGGCAAGAGACCCAGTACTTC. The gene calls are TRBV9 and TRBJ2-5; a possible D gene is TRBD1 (5 bases). This CDR3 contains 14 residues. Between the trimmed V and J ends, which lost 0 bases and 2 bases, there was a span of 8 bases. Germline V lookup: CDR1 SGDLS, CDR2 YYNGEE. Full variable domain (remainder filled in from reference TRBV9 and TRBJ2-5): DSGVTQTPKHLITATGQRVTLRCSPRSGDLSVYWYQQSLDQGLQFLIQYYNGEERAKGNILERFSAQQFPDLHSELNLSSLELGDSALYFCASSVASGQETQYFGPGTRLLVL.

V is TRBV19 and J is TRBJ2-2, with a possible D match to TRBD1 (6 bases). The CDR3 spans 14 residues. V gave up 5 bases and J gave up 5 bases, with 12 bases separating them. Per germline, CDR1 LNHDA and CDR2 SQIVND (reference sequence). In DNA form, the CDR3 reads TGTGCCAGTAGTGCCGATAGGGGGACCGGGGAGCTGTTTTTT. Translating it yields CASSADRGTGELFF.

This clone came up a few times. The rearrangement joins TRBV5-5 to TRBJ2-1; 10 bases match TRBD2. V lost 6 bases, J lost 5 bases, and 5 bases stayed unmatched. This CDR3 is 14 amino acids long. CDR1 is SGHKS and CDR2 is YYEKEE in the germline V gene (reference sequence). The CDR3 nucleotides read TGTGCCAGCACCGGGACTAGCGAGCACAATGAGCAGTTCTTC. Translating it yields CASTGTSEHNEQFF.

The chain joins TRBV7-9 to TRBJ2-7, with 8 bases fitting TRBD1. The trim removed 5 bases at V and 4 bases at J, leaving 7 bases unmatched. CDR1 and CDR2 from the germline V gene are SEHNR and FQNEAQ (reference sequence). This CDR3 is 14 amino acids long. CDR3 sequence: CASSQGYRGYEQYF. DNA of the CDR3: TGTGCCAGCAGCCAGGGGTACAGGGGGTACGAGCAGTACTTC.

The V gene is TRBV7-2, the J gene TRBJ1-5; 7 nucleotides line up with TRBD1. J gave up 5 bases and V 5 bases, and 6 bases lay outside the gene matches. This CDR3 has 14 residues. The germline V gene encodes CDR1 SGHTA and CDR2 FQGNSA. CDR3 loop: CASSTRQGHQPQHF. DNA for the CDR3: TGTGCCAGCAGCACAAGACAGGGACATCAGCCCCAGCATTTT.

Concerning this clone itself: Other DNA sequences in the same sample also yield this CDR3. V is TRBV7-3 and J is TRBJ2-1, with 7 bases aligning to TRBD2. Germline CDR1 and CDR2: SGHTA and FQGTGA. This CDR3 spans 15 amino acids. Trimming took 1 base from V and 0 from J; bases not matched to a gene: 0. DNA for the CDR3: TGTGCCAGCAGCTTAAGCGGGAGCTCCTACAATGAGCAGTTCTTC. It translates to CASSLSGSSYNEQFF.

The rearrangement uses TRBV4-2 and TRBJ2-6; D perhaps matches TRBD2 (5 bases). V dropped 4 bases and J dropped 0 bases, with 10 bases sitting between them. This CDR3 spans 16 amino acids. CDR1 is LGHNA and CDR2 is YNFKEQ in the germline V gene. The CDR3 loop reads CASSPLTISGANVLTF. The DNA of the CDR3 is TGTGCCAGCAGCCCCTTGACTATCTCTGGGGCCAACGTCCTGACTTTC.

This clone came up a few times. The gene calls are TRBV14 and TRBJ2-3, with 8 bases identical to TRBD1. This CDR3 comprises 19 residues. With V trimmed by 4 bases and J by 3 bases, 18 bases remained unmatched. Germline CDR1 SGHDN, CDR2 FVKESK. The CDR3 loop reads CASSRWDRRAVETTDTQYF. In DNA form, the CDR3 reads TGTGCCAGCAGCCGATGGGACAGGCGGGCGGTTGAGACGACAGATACGCAGTATTTT.